Below are 26 T cell receptor beta chains sequenced from a single sample in a study of T cell repertoires in cytomegalovirus infection. These receptors have no known antigen. One entry per CDR3 protein results from TCRdb running MiXCR on the reads. In the table there are about 830,000 distinct CDR3 sequences, approximately 29% of which are singletons. Sequenced here: cultured CD8+ T cells from PBMCs, sampled from culture after CMV antigen stimulation. The receptors were gathered from a human donor in good health (CMV status not recorded). Some clones in this sample may be carry-over from other donors' samples.

The rearrangement uses TRBV7-8 and TRBJ2-1; no clear D gene. CDR3 length equals 17 residues. V shed 2 bases and J shed 4 bases, with 18 bases lying between them. The germline V gene encodes CDR1 SGHVS and CDR2 FQNEAQ. CDR3 sequence reads: CASSLPIPGSLYNEQFF. DNA for the CDR3: TGTGCCAGCAGCTTACCAATACCAGGAAGTCTTTACAATGAGCAGTTCTTC.

The rearrangement uses TRBV7-2 and TRBJ2-5; 12 bases align to TRBD2. The CDR3 has 18 residues. Germline V gives CDR1 SGHTA, CDR2 FQGNSA. The V gene end was trimmed by 5 bases and the J gene end by 4 bases; junction bases not matched to a gene: 14. CDR3 region: CASSPDELAGGPLETQYF. The CDR3 DNA is TGTGCCAGCAGCCCCGACGAGCTAGCGGGGGGGCCGCTAGAGACCCAGTACTTC.

Ten or more counts support this clonotype. The rearrangement joins TRBV12-3 or TRBV12-4 to TRBJ2-1; D is ambiguous. V gave up 6 bases and J gave up 0 bases, with 6 bases separating them. The CDR3 is 13 amino acids. CDR3 loop: CASSWGSYNEQFF. In DNA form, the CDR3 reads TGTGCCAGCAGCTGGGGCTCCTACAATGAGCAGTTCTTC.

The chain uses TRBV7-3 and TRBJ2-1; D gene ambiguous. The V and J ends lost 3 bases and 5 bases respectively, with 8 bases between them. CDR1 SGHTA and CDR2 FQGTGA come from the germline V gene. The CDR3 has 13 residues. CDR3 sequence: CASSFLSNNEQFF. The DNA of the CDR3 is TGTGCCAGCAGCTTCCTCAGTAACAATGAGCAGTTCTTC.

This clonotype was counted only a few times. V gene TRBV4-3 combines with J gene TRBJ2-1; D remains ambiguous. Germline V lookup: CDR1 LGHNA, CDR2 YSLEER. The CDR3 covers 13 residues. Trimming removed 0 bases at V and 4 bases at J, with 4 bases between. The CDR3 DNA is TGCGCCAGCAGCCAAGATGGGTACAATGAGCAGTTCTTC. Protein product: CASSQDGYNEQFF.

As to this clonotype: A much bigger clone sits one base away, suggesting this may be a read error. Given the absence of the conserved phenylalanine or tryptophan at the CDR3 end, a read error is likely. The CDR3 nucleotides read TGTGCCAGCCGACTAGCGGGTTTGACAGATACGCAGTATTTA. Encoded protein: CASRLAGLTDTQYL. J is TRBJ2-3 and V is TRBV7-2, with 10 bases identical to TRBD2. Looked up from germline, CDR1 is SGHTA and CDR2 is FQGNSA. V gave up 8 bases and J gave up 3 bases; unmatched junction bases: 5. CDR3 size: 14 residues.

V and J are TRBV4-1 and TRBJ2-1, with 9 bases aligning to TRBD2. J gave up 4 bases and V 3 bases, and 7 bases lay outside the gene matches. The CDR3 loop spans 16 amino acids. Germline CDR1 reads MGHRA; CDR2 reads YSYEKL. This chain's CDR3 is CASSQLAGAGYNEQFF. DNA of the CDR3: TGCGCCAGCAGCCAGTTAGCGGGGGCCGGATACAATGAGCAGTTCTTC.

This clonotype was seen a handful of times. The V call is TRBV28, the J call TRBJ1-4, with TRBD1 identical over 7 bases. Looked up from germline, CDR1 is MDHEN and CDR2 is SYDVKM. V lost 4 bases and J lost 2; bases outside the gene matches: 7. The CDR3 runs to 16 residues. The CDR3 region is CASSSYRGMTNEKLFF. CDR3 DNA sequence: TGTGCCAGCAGTTCATACAGGGGTATGACTAATGAAAAACTGTTTTTT.

J is TRBJ1-1 and V is TRBV7-8; the match to TRBD1 covers 10 bases. The CDR3 has 16 amino acids. Germline V gives CDR1 SGHVS, CDR2 FQNEAQ. J gave up 2 bases and V 3 bases, and 6 bases lay outside the gene matches. The CDR3 here is CASSFSRDRGNTEAFF. The CDR3 DNA sequence: TGTGCCAGCAGCTTCTCCCGGGACAGGGGAAACACTGAAGCTTTCTTT.

The rearrangement uses TRBV7-6 and TRBJ2-3; the D is unclear. This CDR3 region has 16 residues. Trimming removed 1 base from V and 1 base from J, with 12 bases in between. Germline loops: CDR1 SGHVS, CDR2 FNYEAQ. This CDR3 reads CASSLDGYRGTDTQYF. As DNA, the CDR3 is TGTGCCAGCAGCTTAGACGGGTATAGAGGCACAGATACGCAGTATTTT.

V is TRBV7-9 and J is TRBJ2-5; D might be TRBD2 (5 bases). Trimming took 5 bases from V and 0 from J, leaving 10 bases between them. Germline V gene lookup returns CDR1 SEHNR and CDR2 FQNEAQ (reference sequence). This CDR3 has 14 amino acids. CDR3 region: CASSPGEYQETQYF. CDR3 DNA sequence: TGTGCCAGCAGCCCCGGGGAGTACCAAGAGACCCAGTACTTC.

This clonotype has just a few counts. The chain couples TRBV10-3 to TRBJ2-2, with 9 bases identical to TRBD1. The germline gives CDR1 ENHRY, CDR2 SYGVKD. Losses at the gene ends were 2 bases for V and 5 bases for J; bases not matched to a gene: 6. This CDR3 has 16 residues. This CDR3 reads CAISEPPGQGTGELFF. The CDR3 bases are TGTGCCATCAGTGAGCCACCGGGACAGGGAACCGGGGAGCTGTTTTTT.

V and J are TRBV12-3 or TRBV12-4 and TRBJ1-2; possibly TRBD1 for D (5 bases). This CDR3 spans 11 amino acids. V lost 11 bases, J lost 8 bases, and 15 bases lay in between. The CDR3 nucleotides read TGTGCCCAGAGCGCAGGGCTCGGCTACACCTTC. As protein: CAQSAGLGYTF.

The V and J genes are TRBV5-4 and TRBJ2-1; D might be TRBD1 or TRBD2, each matching 5 bases. Per germline, CDR1 SGHNT and CDR2 YYREEE (reference sequence). CDR3 size: 14 residues. V shed 5 bases and J shed 6 bases, with 15 bases lying between them. The CDR3: CASRPPGTGNEQFF. CDR3 DNA: TGTGCCAGCAGGCCCCCTGGGACGGGCAATGAGCAGTTCTTC.

The V gene is TRBV24-1, the J gene TRBJ1-1, with D tentatively TRBD1 (6 bases). Germline CDR1 reads KGHDR; CDR2 reads SFDVKD. Deletions cut 2 bases from V and 1 base from J, with 16 bases between. The CDR3 contains 17 residues. The CDR3 DNA reads as TGTGCCACCAGTGATTCGACCCGGGGGACACAGAACACTGAAGCTTTCTTT. This codes for CATSDSTRGTQNTEAFF.

The chain couples TRBV7-6 to TRBJ1-4, with D possibly TRBD1 on 6 matching bases. CDR1 is SGHVS, CDR2 FNYEAQ, per germline. This CDR3 spans 14 amino acids. The ends were cut back, 5 bases at V and 1 base at J, with 8 bases in the middle. CDR3 residues: CASSPQGTNEKLFF. Here the CDR3 DNA reads TGTGCCAGCAGCCCACAGGGAACTAATGAAAAACTGTTTTTT.

The rearrangement joins TRBV7-9 to TRBJ1-2; TRBD1 is a possible D gene (5 bases). CDR1 and CDR2 from the germline V gene are SEHNR and FQNEAQ (reference sequence). Deletions cut 5 bases from V and 6 bases from J, with 16 bases between. This CDR3 is 14 amino acids long. CDR3 residues: CASSRRGPGHGYTF. In DNA, the CDR3 is TGTGCCAGCAGCCGAAGGGGACCGGGCCATGGCTACACCTTC.

The J gene is TRBJ1-5, the V gene TRBV6-8; perhaps TRBD1 as D (6 bases). Germline CDR1 MNHGY, CDR2 SAAAGT. The germline V and J ends were trimmed by 5 bases and 5 bases, with 13 bases remaining between them. The CDR3 consists of 14 residues. CDR3 bases: TGTGCCAGCAGTACGGTGGCAGGGGATCAGCCCCAGCATTTT. Its protein product is CASSTVAGDQPQHF.

This sequence joins TRBV10-1 and TRBJ2-7; tentatively, D is TRBD2 (6 bases). In germline, CDR1 is WNHNN, CDR2 SYGVQD (reference sequence). There are 15 residues in the CDR3. V lost 0 bases, J lost 2 bases, and 11 bases lay in between. The CDR3 is CASSESEGRAYEQYF. CDR3 sequence (DNA): TGCGCCAGCAGTGAGTCGGAGGGAAGGGCCTACGAGCAGTACTTC.

In this sample, this clonotype turned up many times. The chain uses TRBV7-8 and TRBJ2-4; D unresolved. Trimming pared 3 bases from V and 13 bases from J, leaving 19 bases between. CDR1 and CDR2 (germline): SGHVS, FQNEAQ. The CDR3 is 14 residues long. CDR3 residues: CASSLGGRPRIQYF. The CDR3 region has the DNA TGTGCCAGCAGCTTGGGTGGGCGGCCAAGGATCCAGTACTTC.

The rearrangement joins TRBV9 to TRBJ1-2, with a weak D call TRBD1 (6 bases). This CDR3 contains 15 residues. V was clipped by 0 bases and J by 6 bases, with 15 bases between them. The germline V gene encodes CDR1 SGDLS and CDR2 YYNGEE. CDR3 in amino acids: CASSVGGGGGNGYTF. The CDR3 bases are TGTGCCAGCAGCGTAGGAGGGGGAGGCGGTAATGGCTACACCTTC.

In regard to this clonotype: Since a much larger clone is just one base distant, this may be a read error. The chain links TRBV7-2 to TRBJ2-3; weak D call: TRBD2 (5 bases). Germline CDR1 reads SGHTA; CDR2 reads FQGNSA. The CDR3 sequence is 14 residues long. The CDR3 nucleotides read TGTGCCAACAGCTACCGACTATCCGGTGATACGCAGTATTTT. Its protein is CANSYRLSGDTQYF.

V gene TRBV27 combines with J gene TRBJ1-6; 7 nucleotides agree with TRBD1. The CDR3 runs 15 residues. Trimming removed 5 bases from V and 8 bases from J; junction bases left unmatched: 9. Germline CDR1 reads MNHEY; CDR2 reads SMNVEV (reference sequence). CDR3 coding DNA: TGTGCCAGCAGTCCGCTGGGACAGAGATATTCACCCCTCCACTTT. Translation gives CASSPLGQRYSPLHF.

Here the CDR3 reads CASSFGTGGNQPQHF. The CDR3 DNA is TGTGCCAGCAGTTTTGGGACAGGGGGCAATCAGCCCCAGCATTTT. The genes are TRBV5-6 and TRBJ1-5, with 10 bases identical to TRBD1. Germline assignment: CDR1 SGHDT and CDR2 YYEEEE. Unmatched junction bases numbered 4, after V lost 5 bases and J lost 2 bases. This CDR3 contains 15 residues.

The chain recombines TRBV28 with TRBJ2-1; D is possibly TRBD1 (6 bases). Per germline, CDR1 MDHEN and CDR2 SYDVKM. The V gene lost 6 bases and the J gene lost 1 base, with 16 bases spanning the gap. The CDR3 spans 16 residues. In DNA form, the CDR3 reads TGTGCCAGCAGCTCAACAGGGCGAGGATCCTACAATGAGCAGTTCTTC. Translating gives CASSSTGRGSYNEQFF.

The table lists this clonotype with a count of one. This chain links TRBV27 with TRBJ2-2; weak D call: TRBD1 (7 bases). The V gene's germline CDR1 is MNHEY and CDR2 SMNVEV (reference sequence). The ends were cut back, 1 base at V and 6 bases at J, with 15 bases in the middle. The CDR3 contains 16 residues. Written as DNA, the CDR3 is TGTGCCAGCAGTTTATTGGGAGGACAGGTCCCCGGGGAGCTGTTTTTT. It translates to CASSLLGGQVPGELFF.